A selection of T cell receptor beta chains follows, all from one sample in a study of T-cell reconstitution after alpha-beta-depleted transplantation in children. TCRdb used MiXCR to reprocess the PCR reads, holding one entry per CDR3 protein. The data contain some 280,000 distinct CDR3 sequences, roughly 9.5% of them singletons. The sample here was PBMCs from the stem cell graft donor, taken from the stem cell graft. These receptors all come from a human donor who donated a stem cell graft to a child with SCID. Both conserved end residues are part of each CDR3. D genes are given only for firm matches. Rows give clone size only sometimes, using once, few, many, or a class for an expanded clone.

D gene: TRBD1; J gene: TRBJ2-7; clone size: few; CDR3 length: 19; V gene: TRBV16; CDR3 DNA: TGTGCCAGCAGCCCCATTGGCCATCCGGGACAGGGAAAGGGCTACGAGCAGTACTTC; CDR3 protein: CASSPIGHPGQGKGYEQYF
D gene: -; J gene: TRBJ2-5; clone size: -; CDR3 length: 13; V gene: TRBV7-8; CDR3 DNA: TGTGCCAGCAGCTTCACTGGACAAGAGACCCAGTACTTC; CDR3 protein: CASSFTGQETQYF
D gene: -; J gene: TRBJ2-3; clone size: few; CDR3 length: 13; V gene: TRBV20-1; CDR3 DNA: TGCAGTGCTAGAGGCAGGGAGGCAGATACGCAGTATTTT; CDR3 protein: CSARGREADTQYF
D gene: TRBD2; J gene: TRBJ2-5; clone size: -; CDR3 length: 14; V gene: TRBV12-3/TRBV12-4; CDR3 DNA: TGTGCCAGCAGTTTTGCGGCGGGGGGAGAGACCCAGTACTTC; CDR3 protein: CASSFAAGGETQYF
D gene: -; J gene: TRBJ2-2; clone size: many; CDR3 length: 16; V gene: TRBV7-9; CDR3 DNA: TGTGCCAGCAGCTCTTCTCCCACACCGAGCACCGGGGAGCTGTTTTTT; CDR3 protein: CASSSSPTPSTGELFF
D gene: TRBD1; J gene: TRBJ2-1; clone size: -; CDR3 length: 19; V gene: TRBV5-1; CDR3 DNA: TGCGCCAGCAGCTTGTCTAAGGGACAGGGTGTACGAGGAGGCAATGAGCAGTTCTTC; CDR3 protein: CASSLSKGQGVRGGNEQFF
D gene: -; J gene: TRBJ1-1; clone size: -; CDR3 length: 15; V gene: TRBV5-1; CDR3 DNA: TGCGCCAGCAGCCCGGGGCGGGTTCAGGACACTGAAGCTTTCTTT; CDR3 protein: CASSPGRVQDTEAFF
D gene: -; J gene: TRBJ2-5; clone size: many; CDR3 length: 14; V gene: TRBV12-3/TRBV12-4; CDR3 DNA: TGTGCCAGCACAACGACGGGGTACCAAGAGACCCAGTACTTC; CDR3 protein: CASTTTGYQETQYF
D gene: -; J gene: TRBJ2-2; clone size: many; CDR3 length: 15; V gene: TRBV29-1; CDR3 DNA: TGCAGCGTTGAAGAGGAGCAAACGAACACCGGGGAGCTGTTTTTT; CDR3 protein: CSVEEEQTNTGELFF
D gene: TRBD1; J gene: TRBJ1-1; clone size: -; CDR3 length: 15; V gene: TRBV7-6; CDR3 DNA: TGTGCCAGCAGCCAAGGACAGGGTTGGATTACTGAAGCTTTCTTT; CDR3 protein: CASSQGQGWITEAFF
D gene: -; J gene: TRBJ1-6; clone size: -; CDR3 length: 15; V gene: TRBV6-5; CDR3 DNA: TGTGCCAGCAGTTACTCGCGGATCGGGAATTCACCCCTCCACTTT; CDR3 protein: CASSYSRIGNSPLHF
D gene: -; J gene: TRBJ2-7; clone size: few; CDR3 length: 13; V gene: TRBV20-1; CDR3 DNA: TGCAGTGCTAGACCAACAGTCTCCTACGAGCAGTACTTC; CDR3 protein: CSARPTVSYEQYF
D gene: TRBD1; J gene: TRBJ1-2; clone size: -; CDR3 length: 15; V gene: TRBV6-1; CDR3 DNA: TGTGCCAGCAGATCCGGGCCAAGGGGGCTTTTTGGCTACACCTTC; CDR3 protein: CASRSGPRGLFGYTF
D gene: -; J gene: TRBJ2-1; clone size: -; CDR3 length: 14; V gene: TRBV9; CDR3 DNA: TGTGCCAGCAGCACGGGACTGGGGAGTAATGAGCAGTTCTTC; CDR3 protein: CASSTGLGSNEQFF
D gene: -; J gene: TRBJ2-6; clone size: -; CDR3 length: 19; V gene: TRBV9; CDR3 DNA: TGTGCCAGCAGCGTAGGTTTGACTCGTGGGGTCTCTGGGGCCAACGTCCTGACTTTC; CDR3 protein: CASSVGLTRGVSGANVLTF
D gene: -; J gene: TRBJ2-3; clone size: many; CDR3 length: 11; V gene: TRBV10-3; CDR3 DNA: TGTGCCATCAGTGAACAAGATACGCAGTATTTT; CDR3 protein: CAISEQDTQYF
D gene: -; J gene: TRBJ2-1; clone size: few; CDR3 length: 16; V gene: TRBV7-3; CDR3 DNA: TGTGCCAGCAGCTTAACCGTCACAGTCCTAGACAATGAGCAGTTCTTC; CDR3 protein: CASSLTVTVLDNEQFF
D gene: -; J gene: TRBJ2-7; clone size: few; CDR3 length: 15; V gene: TRBV9; CDR3 DNA: TGTGCCAGCAGCGCTAGAAGCGGGCAGATCTACGAGCAGTACTTC; CDR3 protein: CASSARSGQIYEQYF
D gene: -; J gene: TRBJ2-7; clone size: few; CDR3 length: 14; V gene: TRBV18; CDR3 DNA: TGTGCCAGCTCATCACTCGGGAACTCCTACGAGCAGTACTTC; CDR3 protein: CASSSLGNSYEQYF
D gene: TRBD1; J gene: TRBJ2-3; clone size: many; CDR3 length: 14; V gene: TRBV5-1; CDR3 DNA: TGCGCCAGCAGCCCGACAGGGCCTACAGATACGCAGTATTTT; CDR3 protein: CASSPTGPTDTQYF
D gene: -; J gene: TRBJ2-3; clone size: few; CDR3 length: 15; V gene: TRBV20-1; CDR3 DNA: TGCAGTGCTATCGCAAGGTCCAAAAACCCAGATACGCAGTATTTT; CDR3 protein: CSAIARSKNPDTQYF
D gene: -; J gene: TRBJ2-1; clone size: many; CDR3 length: 14; V gene: TRBV5-1; CDR3 DNA: TGCGCCAGCAGCTACCAACAGGGATACAATGAGCAGTTCTTC; CDR3 protein: CASSYQQGYNEQFF
D gene: -; J gene: TRBJ2-3; clone size: many; CDR3 length: 12; V gene: TRBV12-3/TRBV12-4; CDR3 DNA: TGTGCCAGCAGTTTAGTCGGAGATACGCAGTATTTT; CDR3 protein: CASSLVGDTQYF
D gene: -; J gene: TRBJ2-3; clone size: few; CDR3 length: 13; V gene: TRBV7-3; CDR3 DNA: TGTGCCAGCAGCTTAACGAGGGTGGATACGCAGTATTTT; CDR3 protein: CASSLTRVDTQYF
D gene: -; J gene: TRBJ1-5; clone size: few; CDR3 length: 17; V gene: TRBV20-1; CDR3 DNA: TGCAGTGCCCCCTTAACAGGGCACCTCTATAGCAATCAGCCCCAGCATTTT; CDR3 protein: CSAPLTGHLYSNQPQHF
D gene: -; J gene: TRBJ2-3; clone size: once; CDR3 length: 13; V gene: TRBV6-4; CDR3 DNA: TGTGCCAGCAGTGACTCGTGGGGTAGCACGCAGTATTTT; CDR3 protein: CASSDSWGSTQYF
D gene: -; J gene: TRBJ2-3; clone size: many; CDR3 length: 17; V gene: TRBV7-9; CDR3 DNA: TGTGCCAGCAGCTTATTATCCGGGGGTTTCGAAGACGATACGCAGTATTTT; CDR3 protein: CASSLLSGGFEDDTQYF
D gene: TRBD2; J gene: TRBJ2-1; clone size: -; CDR3 length: 16; V gene: TRBV4-2; CDR3 DNA: TGTGCCAGCACTACCTCTCAGCGGGGAGGTATAAATGAGCAGTTCTTC; CDR3 protein: CASTTSQRGGINEQFF
D gene: TRBD2; J gene: TRBJ2-1; clone size: few; CDR3 length: 19; V gene: TRBV9; CDR3 DNA: TGTGCCAGCAGCGTAAGTCCCGGGACTAGCGGGGGGCCCTACAATGAGCAGTTCTTC; CDR3 protein: CASSVSPGTSGGPYNEQFF
D gene: TRBD2; J gene: TRBJ2-1; clone size: many; CDR3 length: 15; V gene: TRBV20-1; CDR3 DNA: TGCAGTGCCCCGCGACTAGCGAGTTCCTACAATGAGCAGTTCTTC; CDR3 protein: CSAPRLASSYNEQFF
D gene: TRBD1; J gene: TRBJ1-2; clone size: -; CDR3 length: 19; V gene: TRBV29-1; CDR3 DNA: TGCAGCGTTGAAGATCGTTTATTCCGACCGACAGGGGAACGGTATGGCTACACCTTC; CDR3 protein: CSVEDRLFRPTGERYGYTF
D gene: -; J gene: TRBJ2-7; clone size: -; CDR3 length: 13; V gene: TRBV6-1; CDR3 DNA: TGTGCCAGCCGTGCGGGGGCGATTTGGGAGCAGTACTTC; CDR3 protein: CASRAGAIWEQYF
D gene: -; J gene: TRBJ1-4; clone size: few; CDR3 length: 14; V gene: TRBV12-3/TRBV12-4; CDR3 DNA: TGTGCCAGCAGTTTTTCGGGAAACAATGAAAAACTGTTTTTT; CDR3 protein: CASSFSGNNEKLFF
D gene: TRBD2; J gene: TRBJ2-7; clone size: few; CDR3 length: 18; V gene: TRBV6-2/TRBV6-3; CDR3 DNA: TGTGCCAGCAGTTACCAGGGACTAGCGGGGACACCCGCCTACGAGCAGTACTTC; CDR3 protein: CASSYQGLAGTPAYEQYF
D gene: -; J gene: TRBJ1-5; clone size: -; CDR3 length: 18; V gene: TRBV20-1; CDR3 DNA: TGCAGTGCCCGTGGGGGAGGGACCCGCGCTACGGATAATCAGCCCCAGCATTTT; CDR3 protein: CSARGGGTRATDNQPQHF
D gene: TRBD1; J gene: TRBJ2-2; clone size: many; CDR3 length: 15; V gene: TRBV2; CDR3 DNA: TGTGCCAGCAGTAGGACAGGGCTTAACACCGGGGAGCTGTTTTTT; CDR3 protein: CASSRTGLNTGELFF
D gene: -; J gene: TRBJ2-2; clone size: -; CDR3 length: 16; V gene: TRBV7-8; CDR3 DNA: TGTGCCAGCAGCTTAGGTTGGGGGACGAACACCGGGGAGCTGTTTTTT; CDR3 protein: CASSLGWGTNTGELFF
D gene: -; J gene: TRBJ2-2; clone size: few; CDR3 length: 17; V gene: TRBV5-1; CDR3 DNA: TGCGCCAGCAGCTTGCAGCCGGTCGGGGGAAACACCGGGGAGCTGTTTTTT; CDR3 protein: CASSLQPVGGNTGELFF
D gene: TRBD2; J gene: TRBJ2-5; clone size: -; CDR3 length: 15; V gene: TRBV12-3/TRBV12-4; CDR3 DNA: TGTGCCAGCAGTTTCACTAGCGGGGGCTGGGGGACCCAGTACTTC; CDR3 protein: CASSFTSGGWGTQYF
D gene: -; J gene: TRBJ2-3; clone size: many; CDR3 length: 11; V gene: TRBV20-1; CDR3 DNA: TGCAGTGCTAGAGCGGGTGATACGCAGTATTTT; CDR3 protein: CSARAGDTQYF
D gene: -; J gene: TRBJ2-7; clone size: many; CDR3 length: 14; V gene: TRBV4-1; CDR3 DNA: TGCGCCAGCAGCCAAGGAGGGGGGGAATACGAGCAGTACTTC; CDR3 protein: CASSQGGGEYEQYF
D gene: TRBD2; J gene: TRBJ2-5; clone size: few; CDR3 length: 15; V gene: TRBV3-1; CDR3 DNA: TGTGCCAGCAGCCCGACTAGCGGCGCACAAGAGACCCAGTACTTC; CDR3 protein: CASSPTSGAQETQYF